Below are 23 T cell receptor beta chains sequenced from a single sample in a study of T-cell reconstitution after alpha-beta-depleted transplantation in children. Preparation of the TCRbeta library was carried out with unique molecular identifiers. One entry per CDR3 protein, called by TCRdb with MiXCR from the PCR reads. The table records about 610,000 distinct CDR3 sequences, 25% to 30% of them present only once. Sequenced here: PBMCs, sampled before TCRalphabeta/CD19-depleted stem cell transplant. These receptors originate from a boy in the first two years of life with Wiskott-Aldrich syndrome, due to receive a stem cell transplant.

This clonotype was recorded a few times. The chain is built from TRBV15 and TRBJ2-7, with 8 bases lining up with TRBD1. With V trimmed by 0 bases and J by 7 bases, 11 bases remained unmatched. Per the germline V gene, CDR1 is LNHNV and CDR2 is YYDKDF (reference sequence). The CDR3 loop spans 16 amino acids. The CDR3 reads CATSRDPVDRVGEQYF. The CDR3 DNA follows: TGTGCCACCAGCAGAGACCCAGTGGACAGGGTGGGGGAGCAGTACTTC.

This clonotype was seen more than once but under ten times. The gene calls are TRBV12-3 or TRBV12-4 and TRBJ1-1; 11 nucleotides match TRBD1. V was clipped by 6 bases and J by 5 bases; unmatched bases: 8. This CDR3 is 15 amino acids long. The CDR3 spells CASSLMGQGVTEAFF. The CDR3 DNA reads TGTGCCAGCAGCCTCATGGGACAGGGGGTGACTGAAGCTTTCTTT.

The CDR3 is CASSHGQGIGEQFF. The CDR3 bases are TGTGCCAGCAGTCACGGACAGGGAATCGGTGAGCAGTTCTTC. V usage is TRBV6-2 or TRBV6-3 and J usage is TRBJ2-1, with 8 bases aligning to TRBD1. Per germline, CDR1 MNHEY and CDR2 SVGEGT. The CDR3 extends over 14 amino acids. J was trimmed by 9 bases and V by 5 bases; bases with no gene match: 9.

This clonotype was seen a handful of times. The V gene is TRBV28, the J gene TRBJ1-5; perhaps TRBD1 as D (6 bases). CDR1 MDHEN and CDR2 SYDVKM come from the germline V gene. The V gene lost 2 bases and the J gene lost 5 bases, with 19 bases spanning the gap. This CDR3 spans 17 amino acids. CDR3 nucleotide sequence: TGTGCCAGCAGTTTAAGCCTCCTCACAGGGATGCATCAGCCCCAGCATTTT. Its protein is CASSLSLLTGMHQPQHF.

This clonotype came up once. This chain's CDR3 is CASSPQPGSPLGSGNTIYF. As DNA, the CDR3 is TGTGCCAGCAGCCCCCAACCTGGAAGCCCTTTGGGCTCTGGAAACACCATATATTTT. The rearrangement joins TRBV7-6 to TRBJ1-3, with no clear D. Trimming took 5 bases from V and 0 from J, leaving 23 bases between them. Per germline, CDR1 SGHVS and CDR2 FNYEAQ. This CDR3 is 19 amino acids long. Supplemented by reference TRBV7-6 and TRBJ1-3, the full variable domain reads GAGVSQSPRYKVTKRGQDVALRCDPISGHVSLYWYRQALGQGPEFLTYFNYEAQQDKSGLPNDRFSAERPEGSISTLTIQRTEQRDSAMYRCASSPQPGSPLGSGNTIYFGEGSWLTVV.

This sequence joins TRBV20-1 and TRBJ2-4, with TRBD2 as a possible D gene (7 bases). Deletions cut 6 bases from V and 3 bases from J, with 15 bases between. The CDR3 has 14 residues. The germline CDR1 and CDR2 sequences are DFQATT and SNEGSKA (reference sequence). CDR3 DNA: TGCAGTGCCCCTAGGGGGGGTGGCAAAAACATTCAGTACTTC. Residues: CSAPRGGGKNIQYF.

This chain links TRBV5-1 with TRBJ2-2, with 9 bases lining up with TRBD2. CDR3 length equals 17 residues. The J segment lost 4 bases and the V segment lost 0 bases, leaving 7 bases of the junction unmatched. Germline assignment: CDR1 SGHRS and CDR2 YFSETQ. The CDR3 coding sequence is TGCGCCAGCAGCTTGGCCCGGCGGGAGGGCCGCACCGGGGAGCTGTTTTTT. Its protein product is CASSLARREGRTGELFF.

Only a few counts were recorded for this clonotype. The rearrangement uses TRBV24-1 and TRBJ1-5; TRBD1 matches at 9 bases. The CDR3 totals 18 residues. Trimming took 1 base from V and 7 from J; bases not matched to a gene: 13. Germline CDR1 is KGHDR and CDR2 is SFDVKD. This chain's CDR3 is CATSDFPWKDRGGQPQHF. CDR3 coding DNA: TGTGCCACCAGTGATTTTCCGTGGAAGGACAGGGGTGGCCAGCCCCAGCATTTT.

This clonotype was counted only a few times. V gene TRBV5-1 combines with J gene TRBJ2-7; the D gene could be TRBD1 or TRBD2 (5 bases each). Trimming stripped 4 bases from V and 3 bases from J, with 20 bases between. The length of the CDR3 is 16 residues. The germline CDR1 and CDR2 sequences are SGHRS and YFSETQ. CDR3: CASSERWGRGGYEQYF. In DNA form, the CDR3 reads TGCGCCAGCAGCGAACGTTGGGGTCGGGGCGGCTACGAGCAGTACTTC. Full variable domain (outside the CDR3, taken from reference TRBV5-1 and TRBJ2-7): KAGVTQTPRYLIKTRGQQVTLSCSPISGHRSVSWYQQTPGQGLQFLFEYFSETQRNKGNFPGRFSGRQFSNSRSEMNVSTLELGDSALYLCASSERWGRGGYEQYFGPGTRLTVT.

V and J are TRBV7-8 and TRBJ2-1, with TRBD2 matching 12 bases. Germline V gene sequence: CDR1 SGHVS, CDR2 FQNEAQ. This CDR3 is built from 14 residues. The V gene end was trimmed by 11 bases and the J gene end by 6 bases; junction bases not matched to a gene: 8. CDR3 coding DNA: TGTGCCGGGGCTAGCGGGAGGGCCGGCAATGAGCAGTTCTTC. Its protein product is CAGASGRAGNEQFF.

The V call is TRBV20-1, the J call TRBJ1-4, with no clear D. This CDR3 comprises 16 residues. Germline CDR1 reads DFQATT; CDR2 reads SNEGSKA (reference sequence). Deletions cut 1 base from V and 2 bases from J, with 14 bases between. CDR3 amino acids: CSARALPGSTNEKLFF. CDR3 in DNA: TGCAGTGCTAGAGCGTTACCGGGATCCACTAATGAAAAACTGTTTTTT.

The gene calls are TRBV5-1 and TRBJ2-1; no clear D gene. Trimming took 0 bases from V and 7 from J, leaving 11 bases between them. Germline CDR1 SGHRS, CDR2 YFSETQ. The CDR3 length is 14 residues. CDR3 nucleotides: TGCGCCAGCAGCTTGGTTCTAGGACGAAATGAGCAGTTCTTC. Encoded protein: CASSLVLGRNEQFF.

The gene calls are TRBV6-5 and TRBJ1-4; 7 nucleotides line up with TRBD1. V trimming: 4 bases; J trimming: 10 bases; junction bases outside the gene matches: 9. CDR1 is MNHEY, CDR2 SVGAGI, per germline. The CDR3 contains 14 residues. The CDR3 coding sequence is TGTGCCAGCAGTTCTAGGGGACAGTGGGGAAAACTGTTTTTT. This encodes CASSSRGQWGKLFF.

This rearrangement joins TRBV12-3 or TRBV12-4 to TRBJ2-1; D remains unclear. V lost 3 bases, J lost 8 bases, and 8 bases lay in between. This CDR3 contains 12 residues. The CDR3 protein is CASSFLSDEQFF. The CDR3 bases are TGTGCCAGCAGTTTTCTATCTGATGAGCAGTTCTTC.

This clonotype was detected only a few times. V and J are TRBV9 and TRBJ2-1, with 7 bases lining up with TRBD1. The J segment lost 4 bases and the V segment lost 0 bases, leaving 7 bases of the junction unmatched. This CDR3 is 16 amino acids long. CDR1 and CDR2 from the germline V gene are SGDLS and YYNGEE. The CDR3 reads CASSVGGGQTYNEQFF. The CDR3 bases are TGTGCCAGCAGCGTAGGAGGGGGCCAAACATACAATGAGCAGTTCTTC.

The chain employs TRBV5-1 and TRBJ2-5; 7 bases are shared with TRBD2. J was trimmed by 5 bases and V by 2 bases; bases with no gene match: 9. CDR1 SGHRS and CDR2 YFSETQ come from the germline V gene. The CDR3 runs to 15 residues. CDR3 in DNA: TGCGCCAGCAGCTTCGGGTCTAGCGGAACGGAGACCCAGTACTTC. The encoded protein is CASSFGSSGTETQYF.

The rearrangement joins TRBV9 to TRBJ2-1; TRBD2 agrees at 13 bases. Germline V gene data show CDR1 as SGDLS and CDR2 as YYNGEE. J gave up 5 bases and V 3 bases, and 8 bases lay outside the gene matches. The CDR3 is 17 amino acids. The CDR3 region is CASSAHSGTSGDNEQFF. The DNA of the CDR3 is TGTGCCAGCAGCGCCCATTCCGGGACTAGCGGGGACAATGAGCAGTTCTTC.

The rearrangement joins TRBV29-1 to TRBJ1-1, with 8 bases identical to TRBD1. Germline V gene sequence: CDR1 SQVTM, CDR2 ANQGSEA. V trimming: 6 bases; J trimming: 6 bases; junction bases outside the gene matches: 12. CDR3 length: 14 residues. The CDR3 region has the DNA TGCAGCGTGGCCCCGGACAGGGCAGGGTCTGAAGCTTTCTTT. Translating gives CSVAPDRAGSEAFF.

V gene TRBV5-6 combines with J gene TRBJ2-1; 11 bases fit TRBD2. Germline CDR1 is SGHDT and CDR2 is YYEEEE. This CDR3 has 17 residues. Trimming at V came to 3 bases and at J to 0 bases, leaving 5 bases not matched to a gene. The DNA for the CDR3 is TGTGCCAGCAGCTCAGGGACTAGCGGAGTCTCCTACAATGAGCAGTTCTTC. It translates to CASSSGTSGVSYNEQFF.

This clonotype appeared once. This chain joins TRBV3-1 and TRBJ1-5; D uncertain. This CDR3 is built from 15 residues. Looked up from germline, CDR1 is LGHDT and CDR2 is YNNKEL (reference sequence). Trimming took off 10 bases at V and 0 bases at J, with 16 bases between the two ends. This CDR3 is CAICPGLYSNQPQHF. The CDR3 DNA reads as TGTGCCATCTGCCCAGGACTGTATAGCAATCAGCCCCAGCATTTT.

This chain joins TRBV7-8 and TRBJ2-5; 14 bases are shared with TRBD2. Germline V gene data show CDR1 as SGHVS and CDR2 as FQNEAQ. This CDR3 spans 16 amino acids. V was pared by 4 bases and J by 5 bases, with 6 bases of the junction left unmatched. This CDR3 is CASSSGLAGVYETQYF. In nucleotides, the CDR3 is TGTGCCAGCAGCTCGGGACTAGCGGGAGTTTATGAGACCCAGTACTTC.

This clonotype was observed a handful of times. The rearrangement uses TRBV20-1 and TRBJ2-1, with D possibly being TRBD2 (6 bases). This CDR3 is 13 amino acids long. Per germline, CDR1 DFQATT and CDR2 SNEGSKA (reference sequence). Trimming pared 1 base from V and 3 bases from J, leaving 7 bases between. In DNA form, the CDR3 reads TGCAGTGCTAGAGTGCGGGACTACAATGAGCAGTTCTTC. It specifies CSARVRDYNEQFF.

The rearrangement links TRBV12-3 or TRBV12-4 to TRBJ1-2; 7 bases are shared with TRBD1. The CDR3 contains 14 residues. Germline trimming cut 6 bases from V and 6 bases from J; bases unmatched to any gene: 10. CDR3 sequence (DNA): TGTGCCAGCAGCCTAAAGGGGGCGATGCATGGCTACACCTTC. Translating it yields CASSLKGAMHGYTF.